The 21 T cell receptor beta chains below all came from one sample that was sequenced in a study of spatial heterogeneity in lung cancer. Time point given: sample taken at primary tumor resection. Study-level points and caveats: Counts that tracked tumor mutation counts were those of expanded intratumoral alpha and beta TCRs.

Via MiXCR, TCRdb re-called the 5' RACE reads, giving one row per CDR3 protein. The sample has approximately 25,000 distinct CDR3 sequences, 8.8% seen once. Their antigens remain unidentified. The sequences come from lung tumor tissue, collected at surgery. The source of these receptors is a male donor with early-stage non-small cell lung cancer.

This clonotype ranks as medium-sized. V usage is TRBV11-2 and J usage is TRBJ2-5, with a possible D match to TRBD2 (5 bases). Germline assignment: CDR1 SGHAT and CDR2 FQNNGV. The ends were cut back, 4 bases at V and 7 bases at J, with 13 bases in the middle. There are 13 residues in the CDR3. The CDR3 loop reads CASSSQSGVTQYF. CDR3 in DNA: TGTGCCAGCAGCTCGCAATCCGGGGTGACCCAGTACTTC. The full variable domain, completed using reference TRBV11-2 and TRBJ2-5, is EAGVAQSPRYKIIEKRQSVAFWCNPISGHATLYWYQQILGQGPKLLIQFQNNGVVDDSQLPKDRFSAERLKGVDSTLKIQPAKLEDSAVYLCASSSQSGVTQYFGPGTRLLVL.

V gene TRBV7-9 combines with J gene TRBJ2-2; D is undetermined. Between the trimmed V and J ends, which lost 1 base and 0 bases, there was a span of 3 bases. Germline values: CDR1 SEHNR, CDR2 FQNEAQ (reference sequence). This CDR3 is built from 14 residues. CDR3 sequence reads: CASSLGSNTGELFF. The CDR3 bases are TGTGCCAGCAGCTTAGGTTCGAACACCGGGGAGCTGTTTTTT.

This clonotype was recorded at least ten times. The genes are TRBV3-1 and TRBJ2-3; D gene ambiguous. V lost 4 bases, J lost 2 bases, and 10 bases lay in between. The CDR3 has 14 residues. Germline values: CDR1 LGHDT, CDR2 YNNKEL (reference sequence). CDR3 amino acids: CASSLGPNTDTQYF. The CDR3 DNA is TGTGCCAGCAGCCTTGGGCCTAACACAGATACGCAGTATTTT.

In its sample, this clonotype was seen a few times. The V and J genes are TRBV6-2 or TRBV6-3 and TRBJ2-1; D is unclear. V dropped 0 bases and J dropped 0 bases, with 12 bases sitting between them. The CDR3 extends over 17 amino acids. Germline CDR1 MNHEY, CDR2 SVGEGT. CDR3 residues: CASSYSPWPGSYNEQFF. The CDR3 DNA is TGTGCCAGCAGTTACTCCCCTTGGCCCGGCTCCTACAATGAGCAGTTCTTC.

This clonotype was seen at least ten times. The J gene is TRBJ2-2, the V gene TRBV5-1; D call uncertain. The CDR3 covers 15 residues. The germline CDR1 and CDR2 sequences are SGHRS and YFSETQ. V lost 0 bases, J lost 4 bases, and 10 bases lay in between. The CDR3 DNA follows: TGCGCCAGCAGCTTGGGAGTTTCGGGCACCGGGGAGCTGTTTTTT. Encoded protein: CASSLGVSGTGELFF.

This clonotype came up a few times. Here the CDR3 DNA reads TGTGCCAGTAGTAAGGGACTAGCTACCAATGAGCAGTTCTTC. Protein sequence: CASSKGLATNEQFF. The chain employs TRBV19 and TRBJ2-1; 9 bases line up with TRBD2. V lost 4 bases to trimming and J lost 6 bases; unmatched junction nucleotides: 4. Looked up from germline, CDR1 is LNHDA and CDR2 is SQIVND (reference sequence). This CDR3 comprises 14 residues.

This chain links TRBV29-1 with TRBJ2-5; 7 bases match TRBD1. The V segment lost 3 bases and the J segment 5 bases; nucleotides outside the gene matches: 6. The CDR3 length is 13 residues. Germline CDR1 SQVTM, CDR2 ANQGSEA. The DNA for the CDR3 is TGCAGCGTTGAGTTAGGGGGCAGGGAGACCCAGTACTTC. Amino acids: CSVELGGRETQYF.

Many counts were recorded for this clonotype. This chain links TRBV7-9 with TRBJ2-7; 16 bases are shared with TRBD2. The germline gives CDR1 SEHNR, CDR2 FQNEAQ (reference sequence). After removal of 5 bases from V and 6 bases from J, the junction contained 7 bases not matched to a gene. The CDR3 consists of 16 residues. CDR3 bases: TGTGCCAGCAGCCCCTCGGGACTAGCGGGAGGGTCCGAGCAGTACTTC. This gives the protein CASSPSGLAGGSEQYF.

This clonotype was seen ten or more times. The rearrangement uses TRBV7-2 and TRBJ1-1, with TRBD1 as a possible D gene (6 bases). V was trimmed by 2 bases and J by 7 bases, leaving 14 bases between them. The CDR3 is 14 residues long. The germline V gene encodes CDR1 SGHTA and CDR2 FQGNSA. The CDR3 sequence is CASSLSTGIVEAFF. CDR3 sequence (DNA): TGTGCCAGCAGCTTATCTACAGGGATAGTTGAAGCTTTCTTT. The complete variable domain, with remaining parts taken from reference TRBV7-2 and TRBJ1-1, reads GAGVSQSPSNKVTEKGKDVELRCDPISGHTALYWYRQSLGQGLEFLIYFQGNSAPDKSGLPSDRFSAERTGGSVSTLTIQRTQQEDSAVYLCASSLSTGIVEAFFGQGTRLTVV.

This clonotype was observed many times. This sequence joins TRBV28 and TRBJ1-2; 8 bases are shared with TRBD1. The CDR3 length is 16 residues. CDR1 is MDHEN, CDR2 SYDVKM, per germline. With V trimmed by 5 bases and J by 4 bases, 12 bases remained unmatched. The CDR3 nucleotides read TGTGCCAGCAGTCCCCTCCAGGGACAGGTCCTCTATGGCTACACCTTC. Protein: CASSPLQGQVLYGYTF.

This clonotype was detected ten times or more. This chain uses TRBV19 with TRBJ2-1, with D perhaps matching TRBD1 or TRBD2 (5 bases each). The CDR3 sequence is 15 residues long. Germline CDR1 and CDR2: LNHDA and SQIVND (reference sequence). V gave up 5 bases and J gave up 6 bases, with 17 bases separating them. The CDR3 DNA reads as TGTGCCAGTAGTCCCCCAGGGAGACCACCCAATGAGCAGTTCTTC. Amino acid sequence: CASSPPGRPPNEQFF. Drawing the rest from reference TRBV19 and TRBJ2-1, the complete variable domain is DGGITQSPKYLFRKEGQNVTLSCEQNLNHDAMYWYRQDPGQGLRLIYYSQIVNDFQKGDIAEGYSVSREKKESFPLTVTSAQKNPTAFYLCASSPPGRPPNEQFFGPGTRLTVL.

CDR3 sequence reads: CATLTGTPYNEQFF. For the CDR3, the DNA is TGTGCCACCTTGACCGGGACGCCGTACAATGAGCAGTTCTTC. The rearrangement links TRBV12-3 or TRBV12-4 to TRBJ2-1; D could derive from TRBD1 or TRBD2 (5 bases each). Deletions cut 10 bases from V and 4 bases from J, with 17 bases between. The CDR3 consists of 14 residues.

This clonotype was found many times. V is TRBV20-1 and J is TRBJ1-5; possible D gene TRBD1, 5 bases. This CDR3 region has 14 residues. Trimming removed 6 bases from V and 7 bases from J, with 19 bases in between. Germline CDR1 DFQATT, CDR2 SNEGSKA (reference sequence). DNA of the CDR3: TGCAGTGCACAAGGTAACCAGGGTATACAGCCCCAGCATTTT. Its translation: CSAQGNQGIQPQHF.

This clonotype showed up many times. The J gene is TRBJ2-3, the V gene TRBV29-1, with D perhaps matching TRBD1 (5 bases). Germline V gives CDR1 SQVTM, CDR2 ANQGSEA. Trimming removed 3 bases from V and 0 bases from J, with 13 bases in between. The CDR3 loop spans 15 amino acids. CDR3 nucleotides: TGCAGCGTTGACTGGGGCCACCTTAGCACAGATACGCAGTATTTT. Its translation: CSVDWGHLSTDTQYF.

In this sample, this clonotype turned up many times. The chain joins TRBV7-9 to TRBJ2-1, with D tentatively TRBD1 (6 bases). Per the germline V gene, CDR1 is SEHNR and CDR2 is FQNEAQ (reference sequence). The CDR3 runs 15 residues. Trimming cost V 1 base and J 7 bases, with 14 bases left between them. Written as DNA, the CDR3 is TGTGCCAGCAGCTTAGTGGGGGCCGCGGCTAATGAGCAGTTCTTC. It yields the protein CASSLVGAAANEQFF.

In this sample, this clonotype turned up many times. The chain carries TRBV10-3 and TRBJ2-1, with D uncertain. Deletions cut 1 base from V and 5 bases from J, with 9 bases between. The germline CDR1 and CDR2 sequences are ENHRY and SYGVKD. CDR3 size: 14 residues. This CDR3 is CAISEFQRDNEQFF. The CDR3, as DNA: TGTGCCATCAGTGAGTTTCAGCGCGACAATGAGCAGTTCTTC.

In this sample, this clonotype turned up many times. The CDR3 DNA sequence: TGTGCCAGCAGCCCCTCCCTAGAGCAGTTCTTC. It is translated as CASSPSLEQFF. V gene TRBV7-2 combines with J gene TRBJ2-1, with D uncertain. The ends were cut back, 5 bases at V and 10 bases at J, with 9 bases in the middle. The germline gives CDR1 SGHTA, CDR2 FQGNSA. The CDR3 is 11 amino acids. Using reference TRBV7-2 and TRBJ2-1 for the parts outside the CDR3, the full variable domain is GAGVSQSPSNKVTEKGKDVELRCDPISGHTALYWYRQSLGQGLEFLIYFQGNSAPDKSGLPSDRFSAERTGGSVSTLTIQRTQQEDSAVYLCASSPSLEQFFGPGTRLTVL.

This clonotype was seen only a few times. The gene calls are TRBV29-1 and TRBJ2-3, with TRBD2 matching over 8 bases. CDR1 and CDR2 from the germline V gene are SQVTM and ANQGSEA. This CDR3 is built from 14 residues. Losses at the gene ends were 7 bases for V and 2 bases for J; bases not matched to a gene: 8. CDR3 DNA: TGCAGCGCTATACTAGCGGCCTACACAGATACGCAGTATTTT. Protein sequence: CSAILAAYTDTQYF.

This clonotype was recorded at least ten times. The CDR3 coding sequence is TGTGCCATCAATCAGAGAGGGCAGGTACGCCCAGATACGCAGTATTTT. The encoded protein is CAINQRGQVRPDTQYF. The chain has TRBV10-3 and TRBJ2-3; D might be TRBD2 (5 bases). Germline values: CDR1 ENHRY, CDR2 SYGVKD. V was clipped by 7 bases and J by 4 bases, with 21 bases between them. The CDR3 runs to 16 residues.

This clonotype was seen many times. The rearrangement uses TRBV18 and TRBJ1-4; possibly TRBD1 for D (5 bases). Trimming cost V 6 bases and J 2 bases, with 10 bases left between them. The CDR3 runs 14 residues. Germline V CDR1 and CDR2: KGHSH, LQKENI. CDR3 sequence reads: CASSKTETNEKLFF. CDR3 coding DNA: TGTGCCAGCTCGAAGACAGAGACTAATGAAAAACTGTTTTTT.

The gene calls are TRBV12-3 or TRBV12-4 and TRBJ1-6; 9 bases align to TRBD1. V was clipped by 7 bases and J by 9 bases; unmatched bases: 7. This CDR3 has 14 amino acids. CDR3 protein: CASTQGAESSPLHF. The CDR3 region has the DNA TGTGCCAGCACACAGGGGGCGGAATCTTCACCCCTCCACTTT.